Listed below are T cell receptor beta chains from one sample, sequenced in a study of CD8+CD57+ T cells in acquired aplastic anemia. TCRdb recomputed calls from the reads with MiXCR, one row per CDR3 protein. The table has around 430,000 distinct CDR3 sequences, more than 25% seen once. The sequenced sample was sorted CD4+, CD8+, or CD8+CD57+ T cells (not recorded which) from PBMCs. These receptors were taken from a human donor with aplastic anemia. Each CDR3 is given without its conserved first and last residue. Fields, in order: CDR3 protein, V gene.

SARTHPPGQGTSGANVLT TRBV20-1
SARPPDRRDREAF TRBV20-1
ASSIRGRNSPLH TRBV19
AIAQQGENEQF TRBV7-9
ASSLAGGLGGYT TRBV12-3/TRBV12-4
ASSLASWEPQH TRBV5-5
ASRGTEGPPQH TRBV19
AISIDYTGRIGNTIY TRBV10-3
ASLGTSSNQPQH TRBV19
ASSLNPTDTQY TRBV7-3
ASSQGQGQGANEQY TRBV4-3
ASSAGGGYT TRBV19
ASSLQGANTGELF TRBV7-3
ASSSVLRGRDGYT TRBV2
ATSDSASGRAGYGYT TRBV24-1
ASIDRSNQPLH TRBV19
ASGLGSSGNTIY TRBV12-5
ASALPTGEQF TRBV19
ASSDSTRTSGNTIY TRBV25-1
AISASPAANTEAF TRBV10-3
ASSISSGTTQY TRBV19
ASSLPQGSETQY TRBV7-7
ASSQDQPGEQPQH TRBV4-1
ASSLAGGAINQPQH TRBV11-1
ASSVQGVNQPQH TRBV2
ASSTQGTGTIY TRBV4-3